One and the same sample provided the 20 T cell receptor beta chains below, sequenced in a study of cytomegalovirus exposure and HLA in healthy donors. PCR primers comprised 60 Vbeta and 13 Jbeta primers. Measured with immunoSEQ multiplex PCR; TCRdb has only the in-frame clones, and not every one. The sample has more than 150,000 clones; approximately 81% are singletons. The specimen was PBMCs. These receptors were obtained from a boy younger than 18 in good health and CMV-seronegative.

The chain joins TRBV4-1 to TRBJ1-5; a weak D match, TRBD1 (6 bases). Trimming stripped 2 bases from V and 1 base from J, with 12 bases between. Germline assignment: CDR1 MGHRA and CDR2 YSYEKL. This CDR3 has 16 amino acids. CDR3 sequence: CASSQTPRGSNQPQHF. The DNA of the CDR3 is TGCGCCAGCAGCCAAACCCCCAGGGGAAGCAATCAGCCCCAGCATTTT.

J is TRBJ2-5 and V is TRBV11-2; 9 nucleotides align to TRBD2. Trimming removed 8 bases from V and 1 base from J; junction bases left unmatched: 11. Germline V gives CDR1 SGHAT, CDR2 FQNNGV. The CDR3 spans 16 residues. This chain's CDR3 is CASRGLGGRAQETQYF. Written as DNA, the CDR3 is TGTGCCAGCCGGGGGTTAGGCGGGAGGGCCCAAGAGACCCAGTACTTC.

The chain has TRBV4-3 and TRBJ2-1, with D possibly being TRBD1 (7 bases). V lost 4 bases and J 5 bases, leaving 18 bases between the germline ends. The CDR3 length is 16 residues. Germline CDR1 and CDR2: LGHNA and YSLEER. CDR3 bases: TGCGCCAGCAGCCCGATAGGGGGCGGGGCGGACAATGAGCAGTTCTTC. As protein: CASSPIGGGADNEQFF.

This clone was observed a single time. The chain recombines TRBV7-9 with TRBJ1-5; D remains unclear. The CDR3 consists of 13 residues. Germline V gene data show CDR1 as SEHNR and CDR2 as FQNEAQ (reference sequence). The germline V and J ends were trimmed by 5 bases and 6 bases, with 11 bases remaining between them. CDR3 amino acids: CASSDEVLQPQHF. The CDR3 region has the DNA TGTGCCAGCAGCGATGAGGTTCTTCAGCCCCAGCATTTT.

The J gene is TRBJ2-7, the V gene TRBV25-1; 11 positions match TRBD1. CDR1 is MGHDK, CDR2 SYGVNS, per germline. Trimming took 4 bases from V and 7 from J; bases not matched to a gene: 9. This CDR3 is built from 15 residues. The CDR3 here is CASSVGTGGLGEQYF. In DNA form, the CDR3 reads TGTGCCAGCAGTGTGGGGACAGGGGGATTGGGGGAGCAGTACTTC.

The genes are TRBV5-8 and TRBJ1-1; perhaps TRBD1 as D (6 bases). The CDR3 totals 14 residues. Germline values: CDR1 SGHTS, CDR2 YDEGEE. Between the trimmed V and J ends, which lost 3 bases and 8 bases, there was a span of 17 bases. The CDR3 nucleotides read TGTGCCAGCAGCTCAGGACAGATTACCTTCGAAGCTTTCTTT. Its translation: CASSSGQITFEAFF.

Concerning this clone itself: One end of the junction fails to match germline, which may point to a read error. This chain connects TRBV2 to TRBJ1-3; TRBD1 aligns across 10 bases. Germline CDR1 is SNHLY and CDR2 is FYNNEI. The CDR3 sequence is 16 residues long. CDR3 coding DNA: TGTGCCAGCCTCCGGGACAGGGGTATCTCTGGTAACACCATATATTTT. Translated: CASLRDRGISGNTIYF.

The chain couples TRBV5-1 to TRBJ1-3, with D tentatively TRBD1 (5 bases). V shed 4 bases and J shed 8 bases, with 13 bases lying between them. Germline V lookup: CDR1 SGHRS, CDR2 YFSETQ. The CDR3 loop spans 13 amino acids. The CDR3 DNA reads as TGCGCCAGCAGCGTGGACCCGGGGGACACCATATATTTT. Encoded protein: CASSVDPGDTIYF.

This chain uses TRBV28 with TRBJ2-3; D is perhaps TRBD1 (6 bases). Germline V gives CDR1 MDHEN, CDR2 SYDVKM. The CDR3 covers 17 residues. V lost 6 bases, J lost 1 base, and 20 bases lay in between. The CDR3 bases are TGTGCCAGCAGCCCCCCGGGACACCAAAGAGGCACAGATACGCAGTATTTT. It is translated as CASSPPGHQRGTDTQYF.

In DNA form, the CDR3 reads TGTGCCAGCAGTGAAGGGACAGGGCACACTGAAGCTTTCTTT. Its translation is CASSEGTGHTEAFF. The rearrangement joins TRBV6-1 to TRBJ1-1; TRBD1 agrees at 8 bases. The V gene end was trimmed by 1 base and the J gene end by 3 bases; junction bases not matched to a gene: 1. The CDR3 runs to 14 residues. Germline V gene data show CDR1 as MNHNS and CDR2 as SASEGT.

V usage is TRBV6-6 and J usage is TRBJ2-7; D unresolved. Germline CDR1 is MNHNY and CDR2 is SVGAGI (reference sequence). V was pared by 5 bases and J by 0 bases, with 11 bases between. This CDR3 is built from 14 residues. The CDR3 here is CASSTMMSSYEQYF. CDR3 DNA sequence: TGTGCCAGCAGTACGATGATGAGCTCCTACGAGCAGTACTTC.

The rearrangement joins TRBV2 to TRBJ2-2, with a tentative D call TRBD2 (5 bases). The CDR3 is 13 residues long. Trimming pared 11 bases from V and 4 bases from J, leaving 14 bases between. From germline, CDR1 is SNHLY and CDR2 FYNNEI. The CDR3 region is CAYRSRGTGELFF. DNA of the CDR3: TGTGCCTACCGTTCACGGGGCACCGGGGAGCTGTTTTTT.

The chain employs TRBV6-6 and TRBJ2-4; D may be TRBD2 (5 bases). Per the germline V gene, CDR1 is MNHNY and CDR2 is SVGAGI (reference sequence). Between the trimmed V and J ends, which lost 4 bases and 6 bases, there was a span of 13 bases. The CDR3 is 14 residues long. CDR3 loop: CASSLLRELNIQYF. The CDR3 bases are TGTGCCAGCAGTTTACTCCGGGAACTAAACATTCAGTACTTC.

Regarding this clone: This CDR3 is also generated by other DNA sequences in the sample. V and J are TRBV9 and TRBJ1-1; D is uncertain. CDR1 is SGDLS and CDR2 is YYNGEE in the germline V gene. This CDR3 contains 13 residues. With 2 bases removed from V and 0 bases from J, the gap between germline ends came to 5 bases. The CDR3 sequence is CASSVAVNTEAFF. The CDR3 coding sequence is TGTGCCAGCAGCGTGGCGGTGAACACTGAAGCTTTCTTT.

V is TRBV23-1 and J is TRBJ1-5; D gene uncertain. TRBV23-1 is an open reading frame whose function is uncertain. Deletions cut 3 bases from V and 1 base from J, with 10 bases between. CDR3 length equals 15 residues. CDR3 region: CASSQPRPSNQPQHF. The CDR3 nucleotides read TGCGCCAGCAGTCAGCCCAGGCCGAGCAATCAGCCCCAGCATTTT.

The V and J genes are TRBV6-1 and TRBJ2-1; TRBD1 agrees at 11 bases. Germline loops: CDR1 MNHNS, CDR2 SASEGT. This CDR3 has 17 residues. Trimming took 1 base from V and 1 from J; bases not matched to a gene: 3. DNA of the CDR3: TGTGCCAGCAGTGAAGAAAGGGACAGGGGGTCCTACAATGAGCAGTTCTTC. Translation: CASSEERDRGSYNEQFF.

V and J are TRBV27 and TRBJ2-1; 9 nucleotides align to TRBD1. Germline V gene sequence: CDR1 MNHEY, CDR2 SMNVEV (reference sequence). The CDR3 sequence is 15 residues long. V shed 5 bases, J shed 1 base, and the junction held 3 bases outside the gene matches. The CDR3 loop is CASSPGQGSYNEQFF. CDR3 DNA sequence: TGTGCCAGCAGTCCGGGACAGGGATCCTACAATGAGCAGTTCTTC.

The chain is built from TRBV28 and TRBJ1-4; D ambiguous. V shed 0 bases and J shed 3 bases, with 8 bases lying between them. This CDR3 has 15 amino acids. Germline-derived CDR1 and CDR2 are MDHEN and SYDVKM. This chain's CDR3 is CASSLWGSSNEKLFF. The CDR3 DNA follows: TGTGCCAGCAGTTTATGGGGCAGCTCTAATGAAAAACTGTTTTTT.

The CDR3 loop is CASRTGGGYYGYTF. CDR3 coding DNA: TGTGCCAGCAGAACGGGGGGGGGTTACTATGGCTACACCTTC. The chain links TRBV6-5 to TRBJ1-2, with a tentative D call TRBD1 (5 bases). The CDR3 extends over 14 amino acids. V lost 6 bases to trimming and J lost 3 bases, with 14 bases between them. Per germline, CDR1 MNHEY and CDR2 SVGAGI.

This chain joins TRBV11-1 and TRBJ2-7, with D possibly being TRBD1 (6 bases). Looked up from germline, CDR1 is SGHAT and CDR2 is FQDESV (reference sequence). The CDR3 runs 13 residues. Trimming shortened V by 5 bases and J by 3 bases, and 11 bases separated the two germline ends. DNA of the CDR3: TGTGCCAGCAGCCCCTTAGGGGGCTACGAGCAGTACTTC. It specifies CASSPLGGYEQYF.